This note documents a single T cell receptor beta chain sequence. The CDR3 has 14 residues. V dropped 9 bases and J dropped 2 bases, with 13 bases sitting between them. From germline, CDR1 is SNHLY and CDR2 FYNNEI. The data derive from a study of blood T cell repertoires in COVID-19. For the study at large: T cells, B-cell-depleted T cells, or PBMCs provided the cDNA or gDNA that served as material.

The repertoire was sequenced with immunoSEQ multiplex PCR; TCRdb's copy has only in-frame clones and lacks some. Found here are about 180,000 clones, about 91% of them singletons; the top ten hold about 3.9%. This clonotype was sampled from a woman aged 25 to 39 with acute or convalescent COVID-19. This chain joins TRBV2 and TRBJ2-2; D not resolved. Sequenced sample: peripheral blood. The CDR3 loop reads CASRSRSNTGELFF. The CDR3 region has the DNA TGTGCCAGTAGGTCACGGAGTAACACCGGGGAGCTGTTTTTT.